One sample yielded the 7 T cell receptor beta chains listed below, sequenced in a study of blood T cell repertoires in COVID-19. Profiling relied on immunoSEQ multiplex PCR, and the TCRdb table lists in-frame clones only, not all of them. The top ten hold roughly 2.9% of the sample, which has 150,000 to 200,000 clones, roughly 83% seen once. Source material: peripheral blood. Every receptor here comes from a woman aged 55 to 70 with acute or convalescent COVID-19.

This sequence joins TRBV7-2 and TRBJ1-2; TRBD1 might be the D (6 bases). The CDR3 spans 14 residues. Germline-derived CDR1 and CDR2 are SGHTA and FQGNSA. Trimming shortened V by 1 base and J by 6 bases, and 12 bases separated the two germline ends. For the CDR3, the DNA is TGTGCCAGCAGCTTAGTTCGTCACAGGGATGGCTACACCTTC. This encodes CASSLVRHRDGYTF.

The chain links TRBV19 to TRBJ1-6; TRBD1 aligns across 9 bases. The CDR3 length is 17 residues. Germline assignment: CDR1 LNHDA and CDR2 SQIVND (reference sequence). With V trimmed by 3 bases and J by 6 bases, 9 bases remained unmatched. The CDR3 sequence: CASSIGLPGQGNSPLHF. DNA for the CDR3: TGTGCCAGTAGTATTGGCCTACCGGGACAGGGTAATTCACCCCTCCACTTT.

This chain joins TRBV7-2 and TRBJ2-7, with TRBD1 matching over 8 bases. Germline assignment: CDR1 SGHTA and CDR2 FQGNSA. Unmatched junction bases numbered 7, after V lost 0 bases and J lost 6 bases. The CDR3 runs 15 residues. The CDR3 loop is CASSLAFQGAREQYF. The DNA of the CDR3 is TGTGCCAGCAGCTTAGCCTTTCAGGGGGCGCGCGAGCAGTACTTC.

V and J are TRBV18 and TRBJ1-1, with 8 bases identical to TRBD1. Losses at the gene ends were 3 bases for V and 4 bases for J; bases not matched to a gene: 10. This CDR3 has 16 residues. Germline CDR1 and CDR2: KGHSH and LQKENI. The CDR3 coding sequence is TGTGCCAGCTCACCTCCGACAGGGGCCAGACGCACTGAAGCTTTCTTT. Translated, it gives CASSPPTGARRTEAFF.

V is TRBV18 and J is TRBJ2-5, with D possibly being TRBD1 (5 bases). Trimming shortened V by 2 bases and J by 4 bases, and 11 bases separated the two germline ends. The germline V gene has CDR1 KGHSH and CDR2 LQKENI. The CDR3 runs to 14 residues. The CDR3 coding sequence is TGTGCCAGCTCACCATCCAGGGCCCGAGAGACCCAGTACTTC. Encoded protein: CASSPSRARETQYF.

The chain links TRBV5-6 to TRBJ1-5; possible D gene TRBD1, 6 bases. There are 15 residues in the CDR3. Germline V gene sequence: CDR1 SGHDT, CDR2 YYEEEE. Trimming shortened V by 0 bases and J by 6 bases, and 13 bases separated the two germline ends. CDR3 sequence: CASSLGRGVAQPQHF. CDR3 coding DNA: TGTGCCAGCAGCTTGGGCAGGGGAGTCGCTCAGCCCCAGCATTTT. The entire variable domain, with the rest obtained from reference TRBV5-6 and TRBJ1-5, is as follows: DAGVTQSPTHLIKTRGQQVTLRCSPKSGHDTVSWYQQALGQGPQFIFQYYEEEERQRGNFPDRFSGHQFPNYSSELNVNALLLGDSALYLCASSLGRGVAQPQHFGDGTRLSIL.

The chain joins TRBV10-3 to TRBJ1-6, with D maybe TRBD1 (5 bases). Germline CDR1 reads ENHRY; CDR2 reads SYGVKD. This CDR3 spans 15 amino acids. V dropped 0 bases and J dropped 8 bases, with 11 bases sitting between them. The DNA of the CDR3 is TGTGCCATCAGTGAGTCGGGAACAGGCTATTCACCCCTCCACTTT. Translating gives CAISESGTGYSPLHF.